These T cell receptor beta chains were read from a single sample in a study of OX40 agonist ivuxolimab in advanced cancers. TCRdb keeps only in-frame clones here, not all; method: immunoSEQ multiplex PCR. The data hold 45,000 or so clones, with approximately 91% observed a single time. Here the sequenced sample was CD4+ or CD8+ T cells sorted from blood, taken in a trial of the OX40 agonist ivuxolimab. Receptors were obtained from an adult with an advanced solid tumor such as melanoma, head and neck, liver or kidney cancer. CDR3s include the opening cysteine and the closing phenylalanine or tryptophan. D genes are given only for firm matches. Only some rows state a clone size, as once, few, many or a class for expanded clones.

v_call	clone_size	j_call	d_call	cdr3_nt	cdr3_aa
TRBV27	.	TRBJ1-3	.	TGTGCCAGCCGACTGAGTGTTTCTGGAAACACCATATATTTT	CASRLSVSGNTIYF
TRBV27	.	TRBJ1-5	.	TGTGCCAGCCGCTCTGAAGCGAATCAGCCCCAGCATTTT	CASRSEANQPQHF
TRBV7-8	.	TRBJ2-7	.	TGTGCCAGCAGCTACAGGGTCGCCTACGAGCAGTACTTC	CASSYRVAYEQYF
TRBV15	.	TRBJ1-6	.	TGTGCCACCAGCAGAGACGCGAGGACACGGGTCTACTTT	CATSRDARTRVYF
TRBV19	.	TRBJ2-3	.	TGTGCCAGTAGTATCTTGGAGGCTGATACGCAGTATTTT	CASSILEADTQYF
TRBV6-1	.	TRBJ2-7	.	TGTGCCAGCCCCCGAGGGGCTTCCCTAGGCGAGCAGTACTTC	CASPRGASLGEQYF
TRBV6-5	.	TRBJ2-7	TRBD1	TGTGCCAGCAGCCCCTCGACAGGGCAAGAGCAGTACTTC	CASSPSTGQEQYF
TRBV19	.	TRBJ1-5	.	TGTGCCAGTAGTATATCGGATTATAGCAATCAGCCCCAGCATTTT	CASSISDYSNQPQHF
TRBV10-2	.	TRBJ1-4	TRBD1	TGCGCCAGCAGTGAGGGGGACAGGGCCAACGAAAAACTGTTTTTT	CASSEGDRANEKLFF
TRBV5-6	.	TRBJ2-7	TRBD1	TGTGCCAGCAGCTTCGCCGGGACAGGGGTTCTCGAGCAGTACTTC	CASSFAGTGVLEQYF
TRBV28	.	TRBJ2-7	.	TGTGCCAGCAGTTTCAGGGCAGGTAACGAGCAGTACTTC	CASSFRAGNEQYF
TRBV5-6	.	TRBJ2-7	TRBD1	TGTGCCAGCAGCCCCGGACAGGTTCCCTACGAGCAGTACTTC	CASSPGQVPYEQYF
TRBV28	.	TRBJ2-5	TRBD2	TGTGCCAGCAGTGGGGACCCTGAGACTAGCGGGGGTCAAGAGACCCAGTACTTC	CASSGDPETSGGQETQYF
TRBV5-8	.	TRBJ2-1	.	TGTGCCAGCAGCCTTCCGCGGGACTACAATGAGCAGTTCTTC	CASSLPRDYNEQFF
TRBV2	.	TRBJ1-2	.	TGTGCCAGCAGTGGGGGGGGGCTCGACTATGGCTACACCTTC	CASSGGGLDYGYTF
TRBV5-6	.	TRBJ1-2	.	TGTGCCAGCAGCTTAGGGGACTATGGCTACACCTTC	CASSLGDYGYTF
TRBV14	.	TRBJ2-1	TRBD1	TGTGCCAGCAGCCAGAGAGAAGGGGACAGGCCGTACAATGAGCAGTTCTTC	CASSQREGDRPYNEQFF
TRBV7-9	.	TRBJ2-1	TRBD2	TGTGCCAGCAGCCTTGGGACTAGCGGGAGGATCTATGAGCAGTTCTTC	CASSLGTSGRIYEQFF
TRBV5-1	once	TRBJ2-4	.	TGCGCCAGCAGCTTGGGCCTCGCCCTAGCCAAAAACATTCAGTACTTC	CASSLGLALAKNIQYF
TRBV13	.	TRBJ2-7	.	TGTGCCAGCAGTCCAAAGGGAGACAGGACCCTGTACGAGCAGTACTTC	CASSPKGDRTLYEQYF
TRBV19	.	TRBJ1-2	.	TGTGCCAGTAGTATAGATCTATGGAGATCCCATAACTATGGCTACACCTTC	CASSIDLWRSHNYGYTF
TRBV5-1	few	TRBJ2-7	.	TGCGCCAGCAGCTTGGGGTACAGCTCCTACGAGCAGTACTTC	CASSLGYSSYEQYF
TRBV27	.	TRBJ2-5	TRBD1	TGTGCCAGCAGTGGACAGGGGGGAGAGACCCAGTACTTC	CASSGQGGETQYF
TRBV11-1	.	TRBJ2-2	TRBD1	TGTGCCAGCAGCTTATGGGACAGGGGGCTAACCGGGGAGCTGTTTTTT	CASSLWDRGLTGELFF
TRBV7-9	.	TRBJ1-2	.	TGTGCCAGCAGCCCCGCCCCCACGATCTATGGCTACACCTTC	CASSPAPTIYGYTF
TRBV9	.	TRBJ2-1	TRBD2	TGTGCCAGCAGCGTAGCTCCCAGCGGGGGGGCTGGTAATGAGCAGTTCTTC	CASSVAPSGGAGNEQFF
TRBV11-2	.	TRBJ2-7	.	TGTGCCAGCAGCTTAAGTGTAAGTGACTCGAACTCCTACGAGCAGTACTTC	CASSLSVSDSNSYEQYF
TRBV5-5	.	TRBJ2-5	.	TGTGCCAGCAGCTGGTCTTGGGACGTCCAAGAGACCCAGTACTTC	CASSWSWDVQETQYF
TRBV29-1	.	TRBJ2-5	.	TGCAGCGTCCCGAGGGAAGGGGAGACCCAGTACTTC	CSVPREGETQYF
TRBV7-6	.	TRBJ2-3	.	TGTGCCAGCAGCCCCTTGGCCCTAGATACGCAGTATTTT	CASSPLALDTQYF
TRBV28	once	TRBJ2-1	.	TGTGCCAGCAGTTCCCGTGGGTGGGATGAGCAGTTCTTC	CASSSRGWDEQFF
TRBV13	.	TRBJ2-1	TRBD2	TGTGCCAGCAGCTTAGCAGCGGGGGGGATCAATGAGCAGTTCTTC	CASSLAAGGINEQFF
TRBV2	.	TRBJ2-7	.	TGTGCCAGCAGAATAGCGGATTCATCCTACGAGCAGTACTTC	CASRIADSSYEQYF
TRBV7-6	once	TRBJ2-3	.	TGTGCCAGCAGCTTAGCCAGGAGGGGTAGGGATACGCAGTATTTT	CASSLARRGRDTQYF
TRBV7-6	.	TRBJ2-3	TRBD2	TGTGCCAGCAGCCCACGAGCGGGGGGAAGCACAGATACGCAGTATTTT	CASSPRAGGSTDTQYF
TRBV2	few	TRBJ2-3	.	TGTGCCAGCAGTGGCCCGGTCACGCAGTATTTT	CASSGPVTQYF
TRBV2	.	TRBJ1-4	.	TGTGCCAGCAGTAGGACAGTCGCTAATAATGAAAAACTGTTTTTT	CASSRTVANNEKLFF
TRBV10-3	.	TRBJ2-1	TRBD2	TGTGCCATATCTAGCGGAACCTCCTACAATGAGCAGTTCTTC	CAISSGTSYNEQFF
TRBV19	.	TRBJ2-1	TRBD1	TGTGCCAGTAGTATAGACAGGGGGCCTCACAATGAGCAGTTCTTC	CASSIDRGPHNEQFF
TRBV28	few	TRBJ1-1	.	TGTGCCAGCAGTCTTGATAGCACTGAAGCTTTCTTT	CASSLDSTEAFF
TRBV7-6	.	TRBJ1-4	.	TGTGCCAGCAGCGCAGGGAGATGGGGTGAAAAACTGTTTTTT	CASSAGRWGEKLFF
TRBV9	.	TRBJ2-1	TRBD2	TGTGCCAGCAGCGTAGCTCGGGCTAGCGGGAGCTCCTACAATGAGCAGTTCTTC	CASSVARASGSSYNEQFF
TRBV29-1	.	TRBJ2-7	TRBD2	TGCAGCGTTAAGGGTGTAGCGGGAGCGGAAGAGCAGTACTTC	CSVKGVAGAEEQYF
TRBV28	.	TRBJ1-6	.	TGTGCCAGCAGGGGACTATCAAGTAGCTCCTATAATTCACCCCTCCACTTT	CASRGLSSSSYNSPLHF
TRBV2	once	TRBJ1-2	.	TGTGCCAGCAGTCTTGTTGACCTATATGGCTACACCTTC	CASSLVDLYGYTF
TRBV30	.	TRBJ1-3	.	TGTGCCTATACAGGGAACTCTGGAAACACCATATATTTT	CAYTGNSGNTIYF
TRBV11-2	.	TRBJ2-5	.	TGTGCCAGCAGCCTCTCCCGAGGAGGGGAGACCCAGTACTTC	CASSLSRGGETQYF
TRBV10-1	few	TRBJ1-5	.	TGCGCCAGCAGCCAATCATCTGGATTCTCTAGGTACAATCAGCCCCAGCATTTT	CASSQSSGFSRYNQPQHF
TRBV7-9	few	TRBJ1-5	.	TGTGCCAGCAGCTTAGAAAACCAGCCCCAGCATTTT	CASSLENQPQHF
TRBV25-1	.	TRBJ2-7	TRBD1	TGTGCCAGCAGCGGACAGGACTTCTACGAGCAGTACTTC	CASSGQDFYEQYF
TRBV12-2	.	TRBJ2-7	.	TGTGCAAGTCGCTTCCGACAGGTCTCCTACGAGCAGTACTTC	CASRFRQVSYEQYF
TRBV27	.	TRBJ2-3	.	TGTGCCAGCAGTCCCCATCCGGGGGGCGATACGCAGTATTTT	CASSPHPGGDTQYF
TRBV6-5	.	TRBJ2-1	.	TGTGCCAGCAGCCTACGTCGCTCCTACAATGAGCAGTTCTTC	CASSLRRSYNEQFF
TRBV7-2	.	TRBJ2-2	TRBD2	TGTGCCAGCAGCAGCGGGGGGTGGACCGGGGAGCTGTTTTTT	CASSSGGWTGELFF
TRBV27	.	TRBJ2-1	.	TGTGCCAGCAGTAAATCAGCGGGGGACAGCTACAATGAGCAGTTCTTC	CASSKSAGDSYNEQFF
TRBV13	.	TRBJ1-1	TRBD1	TGTGCCAGCAGCCAGGGACAGGGGTGGTCGGTGAACACTGAAGCTTTCTTT	CASSQGQGWSVNTEAFF
TRBV7-9	few	TRBJ2-7	.	TGTGCCAGCAGCTTATTGGAGAGCTCCTACGAGCAGTACTTC	CASSLLESSYEQYF
TRBV2	.	TRBJ2-3	TRBD2	TGTGCCAGCAGTGGGGGGCGGGGGGCCGTCACAGATACGCAGTATTTT	CASSGGRGAVTDTQYF
TRBV2	.	TRBJ2-1	TRBD1	TGTGCCACGCTTAGGTATGGGACAGCCTCCTACAATGAGCAGTTCTTC	CATLRYGTASYNEQFF